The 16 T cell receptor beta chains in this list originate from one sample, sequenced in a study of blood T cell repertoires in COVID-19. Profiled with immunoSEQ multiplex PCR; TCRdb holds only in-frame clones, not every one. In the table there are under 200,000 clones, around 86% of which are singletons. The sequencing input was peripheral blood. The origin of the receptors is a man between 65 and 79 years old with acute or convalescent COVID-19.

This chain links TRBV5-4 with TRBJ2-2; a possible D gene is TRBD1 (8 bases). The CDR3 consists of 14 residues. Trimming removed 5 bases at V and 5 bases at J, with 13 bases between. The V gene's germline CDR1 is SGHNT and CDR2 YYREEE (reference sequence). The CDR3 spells CASSIQGGTGELFF. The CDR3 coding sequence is TGTGCCAGCAGTATACAGGGGGGGACCGGGGAGCTGTTTTTT.

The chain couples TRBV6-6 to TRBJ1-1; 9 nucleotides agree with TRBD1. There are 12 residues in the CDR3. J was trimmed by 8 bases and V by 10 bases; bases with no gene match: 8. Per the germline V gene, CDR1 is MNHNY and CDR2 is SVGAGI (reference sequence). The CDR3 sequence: CATRQGGVEAFF. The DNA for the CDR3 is TGTGCCACCCGACAGGGGGGGGTAGAAGCTTTCTTT.

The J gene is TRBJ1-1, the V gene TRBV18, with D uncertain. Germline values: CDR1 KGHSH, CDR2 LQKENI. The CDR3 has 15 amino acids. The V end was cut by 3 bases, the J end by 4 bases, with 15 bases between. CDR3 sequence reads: CASSPRQRLATEAFF. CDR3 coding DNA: TGTGCCAGCTCACCGCGGCAGCGCTTGGCCACTGAAGCTTTCTTT. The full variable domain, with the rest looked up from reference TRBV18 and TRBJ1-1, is NAGVMQNPRHLVRRRGQEARLRCSPMKGHSHVYWYRQLPEEGLKFMVYLQKENIIDESGMPKERFSAEFPKEGPSILRIQQVVRGDSAAYFCASSPRQRLATEAFFGQGTRLTVV.

CDR3 in DNA: TGTGCCATCAGTGGGTTAAGCGGGAATACGCAGTATTTT. Translation gives CAISGLSGNTQYF. The V call is TRBV10-3, the J call TRBJ2-3; 7 bases are a match to TRBD2. Germline CDR1 reads ENHRY; CDR2 reads SYGVKD. Unmatched junction bases numbered 5, after V lost 4 bases and J lost 7 bases. This CDR3 has 13 residues.

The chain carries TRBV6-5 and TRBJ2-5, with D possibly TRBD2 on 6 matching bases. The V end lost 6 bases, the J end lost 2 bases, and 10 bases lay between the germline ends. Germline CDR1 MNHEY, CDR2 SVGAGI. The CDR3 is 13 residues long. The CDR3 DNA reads TGTGCCAGCAGACCGGGGACTCAAGAGACCCAGTACTTC. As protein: CASRPGTQETQYF.

This CDR3 is CASSKDRNSNQPQHF. Here the CDR3 DNA reads TGTGCCAGTAGTAAAGATAGAAATAGCAATCAGCCCCAGCATTTT. The V and J genes are TRBV19 and TRBJ1-5; D ambiguous. Germline V lookup: CDR1 LNHDA, CDR2 SQIVND (reference sequence). Trimming left V 4 bases short and J 0 bases short, with 10 bases between. The CDR3 runs 15 residues.

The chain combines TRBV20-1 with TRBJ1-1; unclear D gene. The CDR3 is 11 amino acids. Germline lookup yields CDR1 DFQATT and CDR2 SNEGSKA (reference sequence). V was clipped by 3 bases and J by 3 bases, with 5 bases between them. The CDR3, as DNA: TGCAGTGCTAGTTCCTACACTGAAGCTTTCTTT. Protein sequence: CSASSYTEAFF.

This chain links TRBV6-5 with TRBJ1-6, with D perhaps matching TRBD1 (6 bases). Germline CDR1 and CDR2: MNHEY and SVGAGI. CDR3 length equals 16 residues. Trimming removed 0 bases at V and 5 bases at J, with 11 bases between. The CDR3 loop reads CASSYSTGLDNSPLHF. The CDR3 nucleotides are TGTGCCAGCAGTTACTCGACAGGATTGGATAATTCACCCCTCCACTTT.

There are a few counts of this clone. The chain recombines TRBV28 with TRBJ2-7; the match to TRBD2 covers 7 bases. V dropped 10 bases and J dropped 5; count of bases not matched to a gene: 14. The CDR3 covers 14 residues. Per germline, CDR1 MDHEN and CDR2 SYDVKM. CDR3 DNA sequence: TGTGCCACCTGGGGGGGTGGACGACCCCACGAGCAGTACTTC. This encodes CATWGGGRPHEQYF.

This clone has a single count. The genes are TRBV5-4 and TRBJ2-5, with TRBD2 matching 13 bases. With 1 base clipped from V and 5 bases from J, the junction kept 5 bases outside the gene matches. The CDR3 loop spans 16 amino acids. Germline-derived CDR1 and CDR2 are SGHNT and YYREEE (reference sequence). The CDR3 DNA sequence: TGTGCCAGCAGCTTGCCCGGGACTAGCGGGGACGAGACCCAGTACTTC. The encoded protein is CASSLPGTSGDETQYF.

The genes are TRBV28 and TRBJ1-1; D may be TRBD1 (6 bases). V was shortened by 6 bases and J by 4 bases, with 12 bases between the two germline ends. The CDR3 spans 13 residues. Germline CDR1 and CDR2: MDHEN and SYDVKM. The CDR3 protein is CASRGGALTEAFF. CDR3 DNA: TGTGCCAGCAGAGGGGGAGCCCTCACTGAAGCTTTCTTT.

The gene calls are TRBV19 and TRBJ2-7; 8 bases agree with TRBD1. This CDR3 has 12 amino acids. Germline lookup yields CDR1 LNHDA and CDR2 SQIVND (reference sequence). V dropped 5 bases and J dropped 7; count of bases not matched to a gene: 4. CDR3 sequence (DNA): TGTGCCAGTAGTGTGACAGGGGAGGAGCAGTACTTC. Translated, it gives CASSVTGEEQYF.

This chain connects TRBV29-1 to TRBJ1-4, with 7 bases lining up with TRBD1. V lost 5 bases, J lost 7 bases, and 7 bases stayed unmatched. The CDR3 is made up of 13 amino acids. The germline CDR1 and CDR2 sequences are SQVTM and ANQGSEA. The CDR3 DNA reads TGCAGCGTTACGAGGAAGGGGGCTGAAAAACTGTTTTTT. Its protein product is CSVTRKGAEKLFF.

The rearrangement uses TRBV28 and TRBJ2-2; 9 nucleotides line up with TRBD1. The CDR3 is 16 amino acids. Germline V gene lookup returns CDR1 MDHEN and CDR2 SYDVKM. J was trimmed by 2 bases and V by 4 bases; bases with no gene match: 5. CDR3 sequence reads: CASSWRTGVNTGELFF. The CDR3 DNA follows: TGTGCCAGCAGTTGGCGGACAGGGGTCAACACCGGGGAGCTGTTTTTT.

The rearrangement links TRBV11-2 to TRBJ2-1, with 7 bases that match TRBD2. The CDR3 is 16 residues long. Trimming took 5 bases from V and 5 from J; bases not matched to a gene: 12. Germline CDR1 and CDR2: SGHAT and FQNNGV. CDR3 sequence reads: CASSPGIVGGDNEQFF. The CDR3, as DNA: TGTGCCAGCAGCCCGGGAATAGTGGGGGGGGACAATGAGCAGTTCTTC.

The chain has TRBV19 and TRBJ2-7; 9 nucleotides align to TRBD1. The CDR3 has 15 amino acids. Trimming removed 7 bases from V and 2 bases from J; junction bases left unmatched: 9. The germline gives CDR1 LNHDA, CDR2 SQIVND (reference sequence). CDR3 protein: CASKIKQGAPYEQYF. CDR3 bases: TGTGCCAGTAAAATAAAACAGGGGGCCCCCTACGAGCAGTACTTC.